The source of this TCR beta chain is a study of cytomegalovirus exposure and HLA in healthy donors. Study-wide context: According to later analysis, the same platform produced the approximately 120 validation and several hundred first-cohort repertoires.

The repertoire was sequenced with immunoSEQ multiplex PCR; TCRdb's copy has only in-frame clones and lacks some. The sample lists roughly 60,000 clones; approximately 96% were seen once. As for this clone: Antigen: not known.

Study conclusions and caveats: Listed as cytomegalovirus-associated were around 160 TCR beta chains. Cytomegalovirus status was reportedly diagnosed by the classifier with high sensitivity and specificity.

V was pared by 4 bases and J by 5 bases, with 18 bases between. The CDR3 runs to 15 residues. Germline V lookup: CDR1 KGHSH, CDR2 LQKENI. The TCR was taken from a man between 18 and 29 years old in good health and CMV-seronegative. This chain links TRBV18 with TRBJ2-7; maybe TRBD2 (6 bases). Sequencing was carried out using PBMCs. CDR3 region: CASSLVGGLRNEQYF. As DNA, the CDR3 is TGTGCCAGCTCACTGGTGGGGGGACTGAGGAACGAGCAGTACTTC.